These 5 T cell receptor beta chains were all obtained from the same sample, sequenced in a study of siplizumab effects on memory and regulatory T cells (dated by TCRdb to between 2019 and 2020). The protocol used for the library was the immunoSEQ multiplex PCR assay. What TCRdb holds here is the immuneACCESS table cut down to in-frame rearrangements. Part of the clones is not present; checked against another copy, under half of the missing clones reflect an unresolved V gene, and the others are unexplained. A total of about 100,000 clones appear in this sample, approximately 93% of them only once. The ten largest make up approximately 0.67% of the sample. Sequenced sample: Tregs sorted from blood. The source of these receptors is a human donor in good health.

The CDR3 coding sequence is TGTGCCAGCAGCGCAGGGGGACTAGCGGCAGATACGCAGTATTTT. Translation: CASSAGGLAADTQYF. The chain employs TRBV9 and TRBJ2-3; 11 bases are shared with TRBD2. Germline V gene data show CDR1 as SGDLS and CDR2 as YYNGEE. The CDR3 runs 15 residues. V dropped 3 bases and J dropped 4; count of bases not matched to a gene: 4. The full variable domain, in which reference TRBV9 and TRBJ2-3 provide the parts outside the CDR3, is DSGVTQTPKHLITATGQRVTLRCSPRSGDLSVYWYQQSLDQGLQFLIQYYNGEERAKGNILERFSAQQFPDLHSELNLSSLELGDSALYFCASSAGGLAADTQYFGPGTRLTVL.

The chain combines TRBV12-5 with TRBJ1-2; 11 nucleotides align to TRBD1. CDR1 and CDR2 from the germline V gene are LGHNT and FRNRAP. V lost 6 bases, J lost 7 bases, and 7 bases stayed unmatched. This CDR3 has 14 amino acids. CDR3 sequence reads: CASGLGTGGSGYTF. The CDR3 nucleotides read TGTGCTAGTGGCCTTGGGACAGGGGGGAGTGGCTACACCTTC. Complete variable domain (other parts from reference TRBV12-5 and TRBJ1-2): DARVTQTPRHKVTEMGQEVTMRCQPILGHNTVFWYRQTMMQGLELLAYFRNRAPLDDSGMPKDRFSAEMPDATLATLKIQPSEPRDSAVYFCASGLGTGGSGYTFGSGTRLTVV.

This clone is a singleton in its sample. The gene calls are TRBV28 and TRBJ2-3; the D is unclear. V lost 1 base and J lost 10, with 12 bases in between. Germline V lookup: CDR1 MDHEN, CDR2 SYDVKM. The CDR3 consists of 13 residues. This CDR3 reads CASSLSHPTAQYF. The DNA for the CDR3 is TGTGCCAGCAGTTTATCTCATCCCACGGCGCAGTATTTT.

This clone was detected only once. The rearrangement links TRBV5-4 to TRBJ2-7; D call uncertain. The CDR3 has 14 amino acids. Germline CDR1 is SGHNT and CDR2 is YYREEE (reference sequence). Trimming removed 1 base at V and 3 bases at J, with 11 bases between. For the CDR3, the DNA is TGTGCCAGCAGCTTGTCCGGACCTCACTACGAGCAGTACTTC. Amino acid sequence: CASSLSGPHYEQYF.

The chain has TRBV19 and TRBJ2-7, with unresolved D. Looked up from germline, CDR1 is LNHDA and CDR2 is SQIVND (reference sequence). The V end lost 4 bases, the J end lost 3 bases, and 10 bases lay between the germline ends. The CDR3 loop spans 13 amino acids. The CDR3 nucleotides are TGTGCCAGTAGTACGGCTAGAGGCTACGAGCAGTACTTC. Translation gives CASSTARGYEQYF. Drawing the rest from reference TRBV19 and TRBJ2-7, the complete variable domain is DGGITQSPKYLFRKEGQNVTLSCEQNLNHDAMYWYRQDPGQGLRLIYYSQIVNDFQKGDIAEGYSVSREKKESFPLTVTSAQKNPTAFYLCASSTARGYEQYFGPGTRLTVT.